The T cell receptor beta chain under discussion was sequenced for a study of cytotoxic CD8 clonotypes in ibrutinib-treated CLL. Study-level information: The group held roughly twelve relapsed/refractory and 15 treatment-naive patients, with around 18 IGHV unmutated.

V dropped 2 bases and J dropped 8 bases, with 12 bases sitting between them. The CDR3 length is 13 residues. CDR1 MNHEY and CDR2 SVGAGI come from the germline V gene. Investigators sought sequencing depths of between 1 in 200,000 and 1 in 1 million T cells. TCRdb keeps only in-frame clones here, not all; method: immunoSEQ multiplex PCR. The repertoire holds around 330,000 clones, with approximately 67% as singletons. The source of about 2 micrograms of genomic DNA for TCR beta libraries was cryopreserved PBMCs. This sample comprised PBMCs, obtained after 36 months of ibrutinib treatment. The chain links TRBV6-5 to TRBJ1-2; D is uncertain. This clonotype was obtained from a human donor with chronic lymphocytic leukemia. In DNA, the CDR3 is TGTGCCAGCAGTTACGGGCCCTTTGACGGCTACACCTTC. Translating gives CASSYGPFDGYTF.